Following are 2 T cell receptor beta chains from one sample sequenced in a study of immune heterogeneity within non-small cell lung tumors. A multiplex PCR containing 32 V primers and 13 J primers was used to amplify TCR beta CDR3. TCRdb reprocessed the multiplex PCR reads via MiXCR and lists one record per CDR3 protein. The sample has around 23,000 distinct CDR3 sequences; 25% to 35% are singletons. Template material comprised bulk tumor genomic DNA at approximately 540 ng per sample. Multiple widely separated biopsies were taken from each primary tumor at surgery. Undergoing curative surgery were patients whose non-small cell lung cancer was untreated and newly diagnosed. Material for sequencing was lung tumor tissue. These receptor sequences come from a man aged 40-50 years with non-small cell lung cancer.

This clonotype was seen at least ten times. The chain combines TRBV11-3 with TRBJ2-7; a weak D match, TRBD1 (6 bases). This CDR3 region has 14 residues. In germline, CDR1 is SGHNT, CDR2 YENEEA. V gave up 5 bases and J gave up 3 bases, with 14 bases separating them. The CDR3 sequence is CASSLTRTVYEQYF. The CDR3 bases are TGTGCCAGCAGCCTGACCAGGACAGTCTACGAGCAGTACTTC.

The chain has TRBV10-2 and TRBJ2-1, with 11 bases matching TRBD2. The trim removed 6 bases at V and 4 bases at J, leaving 2 bases unmatched. Looked up from germline, CDR1 is WSHSY and CDR2 is SAAADI. This CDR3 is built from 14 residues. The CDR3 is CASRGLAVYNEQFF. For the CDR3, the DNA is TGCGCCAGCAGGGGACTAGCGGTGTACAATGAGCAGTTCTTC.